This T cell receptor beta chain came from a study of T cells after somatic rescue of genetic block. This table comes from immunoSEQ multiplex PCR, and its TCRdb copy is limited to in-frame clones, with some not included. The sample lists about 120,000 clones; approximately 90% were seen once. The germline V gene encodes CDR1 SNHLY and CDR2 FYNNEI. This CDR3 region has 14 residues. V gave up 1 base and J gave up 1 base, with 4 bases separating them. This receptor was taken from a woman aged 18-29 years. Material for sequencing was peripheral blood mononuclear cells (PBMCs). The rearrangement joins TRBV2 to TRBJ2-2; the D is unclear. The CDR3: CASSEDLNTGELFF. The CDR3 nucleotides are TGTGCCAGCAGTGAAGATTTGAACACCGGGGAGCTGTTTTTT.